The following is a TCR beta chain sequence with its context. This sample is part of a study of blood T cell repertoires in COVID-19. Generated by immunoSEQ multiplex PCR, the TCRdb table keeps only in-frame clones and is missing some. The sample holds roughly 150,000 clones, approximately 80% seen once. The CDR3 is made up of 13 amino acids. Germline V gene data show CDR1 as MDHEN and CDR2 as SYDVKM. V lost 8 bases to trimming and J lost 7 bases; unmatched junction nucleotides: 6. This sequence was found in an older man who had been exposed to COVID-19. This rearrangement joins TRBV28 to TRBJ2-1; 9 nucleotides align to TRBD2. The sequenced material came from PBMCs or T cells enriched from blood (not recorded which). Here the CDR3 reads CASGVAGVNEQFF. DNA of the CDR3: TGTGCCAGCGGGGTAGCGGGAGTGAATGAGCAGTTCTTC.